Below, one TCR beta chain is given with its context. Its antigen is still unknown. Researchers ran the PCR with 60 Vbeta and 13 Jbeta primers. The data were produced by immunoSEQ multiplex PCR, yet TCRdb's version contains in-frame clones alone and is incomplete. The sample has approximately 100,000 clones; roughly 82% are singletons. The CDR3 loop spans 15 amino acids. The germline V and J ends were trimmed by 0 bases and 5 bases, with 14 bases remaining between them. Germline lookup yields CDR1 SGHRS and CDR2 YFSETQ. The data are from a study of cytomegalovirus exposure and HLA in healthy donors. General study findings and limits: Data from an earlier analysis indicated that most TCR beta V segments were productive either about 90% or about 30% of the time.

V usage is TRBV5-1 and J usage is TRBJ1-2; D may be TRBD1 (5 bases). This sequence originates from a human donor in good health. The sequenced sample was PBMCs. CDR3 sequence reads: CASSLGPGILYGYTF. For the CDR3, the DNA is TGCGCCAGCAGCTTGGGTCCAGGGATACTATATGGCTACACCTTC.